The 9 T cell receptor beta chains in this list originate from one sample, sequenced in a study of T cell clonality in common variable immunodeficiency (dated by TCRdb to between 2015 and 2017). To prepare the library, the immunoSEQ multiplex PCR assay was applied. Drawn from immuneACCESS, this table holds only the in-frame rearrangements with V and J called that TCRdb kept. Clones are partly lost; checked studies trace under half to an unresolved V gene and leave the rest unexplained. With more than 30,000 clones recorded, this sample contains no clone counted only once. The ten top clones hold 4% to 5% of the sample. Specimen: peripheral blood mononuclear cells. These receptors were taken from a person between 18 and 75 years old in good health.

This clone was observed at least ten times. The read finishes 3 residues shy of the CDR3 end, and the germline J gene is used to complete it. The V call is TRBV30, the J call TRBJ2-7, with D perhaps matching TRBD1 (6 bases). V gave up 1 base and J gave up 3 bases, with 13 bases separating them. The length of the CDR3 is 14 residues. Per germline, CDR1 GTSNPN and CDR2 SVGIG (reference sequence). The CDR3 region is CAWSAGQSIYEQYF. The covered CDR3 bases are TGTGCCTGGAGTGCTGGACAGTCTATCTACGAG.

This clone turned up a few times. Read coverage stops 3 residues before the CDR3 terminus; the germline J gene supplies the remainder. J is TRBJ2-7 and V is TRBV7-9; D may be TRBD1 (5 bases). Germline CDR1 and CDR2: SEHNR and FQNEAQ (reference sequence). CDR3 length: 13 amino acids. V was pared by 1 base and J by 6 bases, with 10 bases between. Here the CDR3 reads CASSLGGSVEQYF. The sequenced CDR3 bases are TGTGCCAGCAGCTTAGGGGGCAGCGTCGAG. Together with reference TRBV7-9 and TRBJ2-7, the CDR3 gives the full variable domain: DTGVSQNPRHKITKRGQNVTFRCDPISEHNRLYWYRQTLGQGPEFLTYFQNEAQLEKSRLLSDRFSAERPKGSFSTLEIQRTEQGDSAMYLCASSLGGSVEQYFGPGTRLTVT.

This clone occurred many times. The CDR3 loop reads CAGTTRASTDTQYF. The sequenced CDR3 bases are TGTGCCGGAACCACAAGGGCTAGCACAGATACG. The V and J genes are TRBV11-2 and TRBJ2-3; D call uncertain. The CDR3 end is not reached by the read, which stops 3 residues before it; the germline J gene fills it in. This CDR3 region has 14 residues. With 11 bases removed from V and 0 bases from J, the gap between germline ends came to 15 bases. CDR1 and CDR2 from the germline V gene are SGHAT and FQNNGV.

This clone was detected ten times or more. The read halts 3 residues ahead of the CDR3 end, with the missing end drawn from the germline J gene. This chain uses TRBV7-8 with TRBJ1-5; D call uncertain. CDR3 length: 16 amino acids. CDR1 is SGHVS and CDR2 is FQNEAQ in the germline V gene. Between the trimmed V and J ends, which lost 0 bases and 0 bases, there was a span of 9 bases. The CDR3 bases that were read are TGTGCCAGCAGCTTAGCGTGGCACATTAGCAATCAGCCC. Amino acids: CASSLAWHISNQP. The CDR3 reads in full as CASSLAWHISNQPQHF.

This clone was counted a few times. The read gets to within 3 residues of the CDR3 end, and the germline J gene fills in the rest. The chain employs TRBV11-3 and TRBJ2-1; D remains unclear. V lost 1 base, J lost 1 base, and 8 bases lay in between. The CDR3 runs 15 residues. Germline V gene sequence: CDR1 SGHNT, CDR2 YENEEA. The CDR3 bases that were read are TGTGCCAGCAGCTTAGGCATAGAATCCTACAATGAG. This gives the protein CASSLGIESYNE. The entire CDR3 reads CASSLGIESYNEQFF.

This clone was counted at least ten times. The read terminates 3 residues ahead of where the CDR3 ends, so the germline J gene completes it. V usage is TRBV9 and J usage is TRBJ2-1; 11 bases are shared with TRBD1. V lost 4 bases and J lost 9; bases outside the gene matches: 12. The germline gives CDR1 SGDLS, CDR2 YYNGEE. This CDR3 has 16 residues. The CDR3 spells CASSTLAGTGGGEQFF. The CDR3 bases that were read are TGTGCCAGCAGCACATTAGCCGGGACAGGGGGAGGTGAG.

This clone was counted at least ten times. The read terminates 3 residues before the CDR3 end, so the remaining end is supplied by the germline J gene. This chain connects TRBV2 to TRBJ2-6, with D possibly TRBD2 on 6 matching bases. V was shortened by 6 bases and J by 1 base, with 7 bases between the two germline ends. The CDR3 spans 14 residues. Germline V gene sequence: CDR1 SNHLY, CDR2 FYNNEI. The CDR3 bases that were read are TGTGCCAGCAGGGCGGGGTCTGGGGCCAACGTC. This gives the protein CASRAGSGANV. The CDR3, in full, reads CASRAGSGANVLTF.

This clone was seen repeatedly, ten times or more. The DNA ends 3 residues before the CDR3 does, and the rest of the CDR3 is filled in from the germline J gene. This rearrangement joins TRBV29-1 to TRBJ1-6; no firm D call. The CDR3 loop spans 15 amino acids. CDR1 and CDR2 from the germline V gene are SQVTM and ANQGSEA. V lost 2 bases to trimming and J lost 8 bases, with 16 bases between them. The sequenced part of the CDR3 DNA is TGCAGCGTTGAAAACAGCCTTAGGCCTGATTCACCC. Translated, it gives CSVENSLRPDSP. The full CDR3 is CSVENSLRPDSPLHF.

This clone was seen many times. The read ends 3 residues shy of where the CDR3 ends; the end is completed using the germline J gene. V is TRBV20-1 and J is TRBJ2-5; D is unclear. Trimming cost V 2 bases and J 7 bases, with 14 bases left between them. Per the germline V gene, CDR1 is DFQATT and CDR2 is SNEGSKA (reference sequence). The CDR3 totals 13 residues. The CDR3 protein is CSARPPRGWTQYF. The sequenced part of the CDR3 DNA is TGCAGTGCTAGACCCCCGAGAGGTTGGACC.